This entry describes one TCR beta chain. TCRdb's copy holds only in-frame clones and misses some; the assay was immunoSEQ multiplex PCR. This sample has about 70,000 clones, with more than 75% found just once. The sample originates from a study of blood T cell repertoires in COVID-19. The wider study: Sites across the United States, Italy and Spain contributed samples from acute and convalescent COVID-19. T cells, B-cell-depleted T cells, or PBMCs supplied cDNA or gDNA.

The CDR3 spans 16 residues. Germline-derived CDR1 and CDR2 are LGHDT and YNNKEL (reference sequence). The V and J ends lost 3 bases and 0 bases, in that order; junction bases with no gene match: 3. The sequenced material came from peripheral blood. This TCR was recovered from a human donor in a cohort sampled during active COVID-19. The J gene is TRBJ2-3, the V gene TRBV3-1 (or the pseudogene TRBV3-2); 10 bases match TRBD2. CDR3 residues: CASSHLTSGSTDTQYF. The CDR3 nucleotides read TGTGCCAGCAGCCATTTGACTAGCGGGAGCACAGATACGCAGTATTTT.